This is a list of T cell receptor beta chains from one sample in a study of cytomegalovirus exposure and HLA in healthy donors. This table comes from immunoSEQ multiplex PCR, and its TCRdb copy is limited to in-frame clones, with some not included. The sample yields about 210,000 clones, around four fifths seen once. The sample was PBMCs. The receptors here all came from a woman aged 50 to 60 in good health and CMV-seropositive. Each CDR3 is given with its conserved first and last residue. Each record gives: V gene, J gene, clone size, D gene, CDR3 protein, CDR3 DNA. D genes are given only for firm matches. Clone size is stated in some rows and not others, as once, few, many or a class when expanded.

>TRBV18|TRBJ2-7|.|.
CASSPPGGGLGEQYF
TGTGCCAGCTCACCACCGGGGGGAGGTCTGGGGGAGCAGTACTTC
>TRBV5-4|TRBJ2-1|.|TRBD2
CASRPAGSSYNEQFF
TGTGCCAGCAGACCAGCGGGAAGCTCCTACAATGAGCAGTTCTTC
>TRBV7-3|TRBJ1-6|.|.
CASSLSSGLDSPLHF
TGTGCCAGCAGCTTATCTTCAGGGTTGGATTCACCCCTCCACTTT
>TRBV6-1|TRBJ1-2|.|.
CASSENSQSRGYTF
TGTGCCAGCAGTGAAAATTCACAGTCGCGTGGCTACACCTTC
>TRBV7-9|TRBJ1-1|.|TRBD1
CASSSRGTGVNTEAFF
TGTGCCAGCAGCTCTAGAGGGACAGGAGTGAACACTGAAGCTTTCTTT
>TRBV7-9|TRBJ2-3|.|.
CASSLFVTDTQYF
TGTGCCAGCAGCTTATTTGTAACAGATACGCAGTATTTT
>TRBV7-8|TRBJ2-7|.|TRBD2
CASSPRTSGPYEQYF
TGTGCCAGCAGCCCGAGGACTAGCGGGCCCTACGAGCAGTACTTC
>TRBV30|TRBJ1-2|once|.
CAWSMGPPISGYTF
TGTGCCTGGAGTATGGGGCCTCCGATCTCCGGCTACACCTTC
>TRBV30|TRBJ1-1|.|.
CAWGRYTEAFF
TGTGCCTGGGGTCGGTACACTGAAGCTTTCTTT
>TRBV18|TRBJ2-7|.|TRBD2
CASSPKSLAGGGAYEQYF
TGTGCCAGCTCACCAAAGTCCTTAGCGGGTGGGGGTGCCTACGAGCAGTACTTC
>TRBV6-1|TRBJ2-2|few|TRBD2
CASSVTGTIISGELFF
TGTGCCAGCAGTGTAACCGGGACTATAATCTCCGGGGAGCTGTTTTTT
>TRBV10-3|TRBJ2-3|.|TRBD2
CAISDTAGGTDTQYF
TGTGCCATCAGTGATACAGCGGGGGGCACAGATACGCAGTATTTT
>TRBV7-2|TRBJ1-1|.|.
CASSRGVNTEAFF
TGTGCCAGCAGCCGGGGAGTGAACACTGAAGCTTTCTTT
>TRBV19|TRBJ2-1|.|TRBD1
CASSTGTGGLNEQFF
TGTGCCAGTAGTACCGGGACAGGGGGATTAAATGAGCAGTTCTTC
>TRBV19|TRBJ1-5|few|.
CASTSLEGRGSQPQHF
TGTGCCAGTACCTCTCTGGAGGGGAGGGGAAGTCAGCCCCAGCATTTT
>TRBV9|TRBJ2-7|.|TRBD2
CASSVGASGGYEQYF
TGTGCCAGCAGCGTAGGGGCTAGCGGGGGCTACGAGCAGTACTTC
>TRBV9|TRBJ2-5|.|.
CASSEGTSQETQYF
TGTGCCAGCAGCGAGGGGACTTCCCAAGAGACCCAGTACTTC
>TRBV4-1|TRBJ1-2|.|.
CASSQDGQLYGYTF
TGCGCCAGCAGCCAGGATGGACAGCTCTATGGCTACACCTTC
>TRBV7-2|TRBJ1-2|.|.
CASSLKDRHYGYTF
TGTGCCAGCAGCCTTAAGGACAGACACTATGGCTACACCTTC
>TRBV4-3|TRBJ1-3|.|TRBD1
CASSQTQGGSGNTIYF
TGCGCCAGCAGCCAGACTCAGGGGGGCTCTGGAAACACCATATATTTT
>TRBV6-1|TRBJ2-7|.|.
CASSELTSYYEQYF
TGTGCCAGCAGTGAACTAACTAGCTACTACGAGCAGTACTTC
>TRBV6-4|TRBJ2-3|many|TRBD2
CASSESGGGAGDTQYF
TGTGCCAGCAGTGAATCGGGCGGGGGGGCCGGAGATACGCAGTATTTT
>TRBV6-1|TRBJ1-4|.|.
CATIARYGGEKLFF
TGTGCCACTATAGCCCGATACGGTGGAGAAAAACTGTTTTTT
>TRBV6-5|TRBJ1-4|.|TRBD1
CASRDRGLRNEKLFF
TGTGCCAGCAGAGACAGGGGGCTGCGAAATGAAAAACTGTTTTTT
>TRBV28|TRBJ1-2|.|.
CASTRMSGAVAYGYTF
TGTGCCAGCACCAGGATGTCAGGGGCCGTTGCCTATGGCTACACCTTC
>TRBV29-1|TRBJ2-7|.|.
CSVEGGGSGEQYF
TGCAGCGTTGAAGGGGGGGGCTCGGGCGAGCAGTACTTC
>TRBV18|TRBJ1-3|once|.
CASSPPGLGTGNTIYF
TGTGCCAGCTCACCACCAGGTCTAGGTACCGGAAACACCATATATTTT
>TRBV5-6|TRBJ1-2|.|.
CASSFGQFYGYTF
TGTGCCAGCAGCTTCGGACAGTTCTATGGCTACACCTTC
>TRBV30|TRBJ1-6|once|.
CAWSVRGLTSRGSPLHF
TGTGCCTGGAGTGTACGCGGCCTAACCTCAAGGGGTTCACCCCTCCACTTT
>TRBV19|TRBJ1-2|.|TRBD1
CASSIGDRGDYGYTF
TGTGCCAGTAGTATAGGGGACAGGGGAGACTATGGCTACACCTTC
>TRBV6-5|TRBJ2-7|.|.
CASSYARNYEQYF
TGTGCCAGCAGTTACGCCAGAAACTACGAGCAGTACTTC
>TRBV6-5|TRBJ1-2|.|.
CASRDKQGTF
TGTGCCAGCAGGGATAAACAGGGCACCTTC
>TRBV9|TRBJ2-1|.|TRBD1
CASRGGRTNEQFF
TGTGCCAGCAGAGGGGGCCGCACCAATGAGCAGTTCTTC
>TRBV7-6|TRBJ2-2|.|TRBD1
CASSLMGQGGTGELFF
TGTGCCAGCAGCTTAATGGGACAGGGAGGAACCGGGGAGCTGTTTTTT
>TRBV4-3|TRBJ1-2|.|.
CASSQDAGRVGGESYTF
TGCGCCAGCAGCCAAGACGCTGGGAGGGTTGGGGGGGAGTCCTACACCTTC
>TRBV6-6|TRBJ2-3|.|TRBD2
CASSAGGPIDTQYF
TGTGCCAGCAGCGCGGGGGGGCCTATAGATACGCAGTATTTT
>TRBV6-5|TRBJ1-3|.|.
CASSYGGSIGNTIYF
TGTGCCAGCAGTTACGGGGGGAGCATTGGAAACACCATATATTTT
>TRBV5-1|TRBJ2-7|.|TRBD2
CASSAGTSGSSYEQYF
TGCGCCAGCAGCGCCGGGACTAGCGGAAGCTCCTACGAGCAGTACTTC
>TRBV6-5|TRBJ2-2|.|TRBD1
CASRTGAHTGELFF
TGTGCCAGCAGAACAGGGGCGCACACCGGGGAGCTGTTTTTT
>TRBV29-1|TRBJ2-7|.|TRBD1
CSVGDRGGEQYF
TGCAGCGTTGGCGACAGGGGGGGCGAGCAGTACTTC
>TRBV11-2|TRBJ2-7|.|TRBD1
CASSPLIRGLSYEQYF
TGTGCCAGCAGCCCCCTGATTAGGGGGCTGTCCTACGAGCAGTACTTC